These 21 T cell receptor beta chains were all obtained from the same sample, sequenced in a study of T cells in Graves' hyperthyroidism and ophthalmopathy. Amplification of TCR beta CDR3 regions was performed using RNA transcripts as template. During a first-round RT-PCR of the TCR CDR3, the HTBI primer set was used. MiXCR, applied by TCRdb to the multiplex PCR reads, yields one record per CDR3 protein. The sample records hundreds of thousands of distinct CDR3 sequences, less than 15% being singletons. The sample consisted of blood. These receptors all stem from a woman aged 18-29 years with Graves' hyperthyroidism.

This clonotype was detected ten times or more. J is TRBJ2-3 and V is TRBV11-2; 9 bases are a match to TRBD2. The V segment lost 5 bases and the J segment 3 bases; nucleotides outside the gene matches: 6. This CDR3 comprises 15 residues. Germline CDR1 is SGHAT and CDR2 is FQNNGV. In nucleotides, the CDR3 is TGTGCCAGCAGCCGACTAGCGGCCCTTACAGATACGCAGTATTTT. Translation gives CASSRLAALTDTQYF. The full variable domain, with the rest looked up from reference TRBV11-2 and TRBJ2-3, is EAGVAQSPRYKIIEKRQSVAFWCNPISGHATLYWYQQILGQGPKLLIQFQNNGVVDDSQLPKDRFSAERLKGVDSTLKIQPAKLEDSAVYLCASSRLAALTDTQYFGPGTRLTVL.

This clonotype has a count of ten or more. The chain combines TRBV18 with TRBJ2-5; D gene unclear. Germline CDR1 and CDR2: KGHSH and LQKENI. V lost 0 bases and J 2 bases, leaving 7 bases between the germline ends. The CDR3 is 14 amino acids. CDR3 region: CASSPPVKQETQYF. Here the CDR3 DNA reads TGTGCCAGCTCACCACCGGTAAAGCAAGAGACCCAGTACTTC.

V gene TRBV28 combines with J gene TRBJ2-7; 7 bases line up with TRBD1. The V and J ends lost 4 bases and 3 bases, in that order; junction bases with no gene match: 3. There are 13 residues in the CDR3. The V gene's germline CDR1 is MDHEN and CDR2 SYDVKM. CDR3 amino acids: CASSWDRYYEQYF. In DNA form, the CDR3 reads TGTGCCAGCAGTTGGGACAGATACTACGAGCAGTACTTC.

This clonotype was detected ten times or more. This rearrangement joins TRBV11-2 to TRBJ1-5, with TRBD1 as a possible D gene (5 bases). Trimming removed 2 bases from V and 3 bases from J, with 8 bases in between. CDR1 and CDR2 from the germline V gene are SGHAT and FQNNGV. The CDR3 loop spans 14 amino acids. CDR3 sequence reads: CASSLTGVNQPQHF. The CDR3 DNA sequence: TGTGCCAGCAGCTTAACGGGGGTCAATCAGCCCCAGCATTTT.

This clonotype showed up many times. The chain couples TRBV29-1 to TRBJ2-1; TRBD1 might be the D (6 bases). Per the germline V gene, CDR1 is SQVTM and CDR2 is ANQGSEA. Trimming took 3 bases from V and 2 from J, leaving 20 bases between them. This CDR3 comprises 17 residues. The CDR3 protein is CSVDDPPTGLTYNEQFF. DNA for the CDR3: TGCAGCGTTGATGACCCCCCGACAGGCCTCACCTACAATGAGCAGTTCTTC.

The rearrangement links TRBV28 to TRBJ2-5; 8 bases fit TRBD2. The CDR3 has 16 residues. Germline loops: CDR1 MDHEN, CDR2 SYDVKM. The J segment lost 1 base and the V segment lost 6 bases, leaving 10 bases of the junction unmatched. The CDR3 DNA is TGTGCCAGCAGGGGAAGAGCGGGAGAGTCCCAAGAGACCCAGTACTTC. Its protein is CASRGRAGESQETQYF.

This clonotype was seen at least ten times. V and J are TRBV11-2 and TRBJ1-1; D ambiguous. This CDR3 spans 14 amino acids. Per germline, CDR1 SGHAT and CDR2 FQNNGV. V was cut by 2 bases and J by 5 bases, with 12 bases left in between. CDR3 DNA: TGTGCCAGCAGCTTATCGCGGGGAAGGACTGAAGCTTTCTTT. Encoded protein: CASSLSRGRTEAFF.

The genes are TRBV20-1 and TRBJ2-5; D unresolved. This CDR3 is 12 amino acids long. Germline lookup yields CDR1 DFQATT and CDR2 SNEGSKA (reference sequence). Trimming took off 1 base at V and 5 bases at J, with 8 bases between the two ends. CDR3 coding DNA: TGCAGTGCTAGAGTCGTCGGCGAGACCCAGTACTTC. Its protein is CSARVVGETQYF.

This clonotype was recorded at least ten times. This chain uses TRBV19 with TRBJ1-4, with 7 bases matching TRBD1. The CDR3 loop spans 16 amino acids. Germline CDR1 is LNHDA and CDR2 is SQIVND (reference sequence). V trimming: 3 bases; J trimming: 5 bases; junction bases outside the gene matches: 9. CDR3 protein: CASSMLWTGRNEKLFF. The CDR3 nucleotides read TGTGCCAGTAGTATGCTTTGGACAGGCCGAAATGAAAAACTGTTTTTT.

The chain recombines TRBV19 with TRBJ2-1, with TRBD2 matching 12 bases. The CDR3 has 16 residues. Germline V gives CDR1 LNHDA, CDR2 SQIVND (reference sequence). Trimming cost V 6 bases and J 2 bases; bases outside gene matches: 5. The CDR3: CASRLLAGGPYNEQFF. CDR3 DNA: TGTGCCAGTAGACTTCTAGCGGGGGGGCCCTACAATGAGCAGTTCTTC.

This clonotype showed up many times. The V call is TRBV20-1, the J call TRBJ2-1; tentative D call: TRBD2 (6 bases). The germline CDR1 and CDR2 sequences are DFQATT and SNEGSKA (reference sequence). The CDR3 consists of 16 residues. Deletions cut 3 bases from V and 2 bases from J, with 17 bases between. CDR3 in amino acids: CSASGSNGSPYNEQFF. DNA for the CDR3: TGCAGTGCTAGTGGGAGTAACGGGAGCCCCTACAATGAGCAGTTCTTC.

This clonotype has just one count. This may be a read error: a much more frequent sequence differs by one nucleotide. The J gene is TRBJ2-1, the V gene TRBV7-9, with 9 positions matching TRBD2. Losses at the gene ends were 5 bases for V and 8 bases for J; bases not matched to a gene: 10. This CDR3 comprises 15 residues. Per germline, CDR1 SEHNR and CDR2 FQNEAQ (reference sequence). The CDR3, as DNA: TGTGCCAGCAGCCGAATAGCGGGAGCCTTAGATGAGCAGTTCTTC. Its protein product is CASSRIAGALDEQFF.

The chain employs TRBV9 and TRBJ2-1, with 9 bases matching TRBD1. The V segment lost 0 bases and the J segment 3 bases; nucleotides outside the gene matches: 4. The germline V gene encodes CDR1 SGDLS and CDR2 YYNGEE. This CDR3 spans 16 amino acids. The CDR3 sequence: CASSVGLGQGYNEQFF. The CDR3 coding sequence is TGTGCCAGCAGCGTAGGTCTGGGACAGGGCTACAATGAGCAGTTCTTC.

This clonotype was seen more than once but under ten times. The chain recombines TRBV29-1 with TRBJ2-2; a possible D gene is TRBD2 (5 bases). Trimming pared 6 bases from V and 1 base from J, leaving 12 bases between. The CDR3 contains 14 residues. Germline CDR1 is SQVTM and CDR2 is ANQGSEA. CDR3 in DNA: TGCAGCGTCGGTCGGACTCGGAACACCGGGGAGCTGTTTTTT. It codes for CSVGRTRNTGELFF.

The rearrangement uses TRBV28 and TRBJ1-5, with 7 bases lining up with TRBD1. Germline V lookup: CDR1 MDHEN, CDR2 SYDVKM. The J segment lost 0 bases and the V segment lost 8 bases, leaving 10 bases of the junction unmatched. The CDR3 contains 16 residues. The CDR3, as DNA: TGTGCCAGCCCCGGGACAGAGAACGATAGCAATCAGCCCCAGCATTTT. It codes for CASPGTENDSNQPQHF.

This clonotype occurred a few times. Here the CDR3 reads CAISDPRQGGGGYTF. The CDR3 DNA reads as TGTGCCATCAGTGACCCTCGACAGGGGGGGGGTGGCTACACCTTC. V and J are TRBV10-3 and TRBJ1-2; TRBD1 matches at 9 bases. The CDR3 runs 15 residues. Germline loops: CDR1 ENHRY, CDR2 SYGVKD. Trimming cost V 3 bases and J 7 bases; bases outside gene matches: 9.

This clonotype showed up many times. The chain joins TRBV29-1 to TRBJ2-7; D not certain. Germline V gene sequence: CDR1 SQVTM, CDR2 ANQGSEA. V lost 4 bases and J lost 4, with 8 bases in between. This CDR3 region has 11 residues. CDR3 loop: CSVGDGYEQYF. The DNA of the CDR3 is TGCAGCGTTGGGGATGGGTACGAGCAGTACTTC.

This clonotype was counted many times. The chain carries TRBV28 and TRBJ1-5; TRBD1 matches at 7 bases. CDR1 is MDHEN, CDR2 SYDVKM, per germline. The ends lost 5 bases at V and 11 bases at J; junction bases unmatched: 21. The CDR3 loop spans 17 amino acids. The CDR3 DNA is TGTGCCAGCAGTCTCGACCAAGGGGGCGTATTTGGTCGGGCCCAGCATTTT. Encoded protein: CASSLDQGGVFGRAQHF.

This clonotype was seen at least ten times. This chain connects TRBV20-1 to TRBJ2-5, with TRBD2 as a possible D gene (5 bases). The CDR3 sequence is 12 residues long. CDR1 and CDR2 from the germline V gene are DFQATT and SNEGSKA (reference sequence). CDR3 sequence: CSTWTRQETQYF. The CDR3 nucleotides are TGCAGCACCTGGACTCGGCAAGAGACCCAGTACTTC.

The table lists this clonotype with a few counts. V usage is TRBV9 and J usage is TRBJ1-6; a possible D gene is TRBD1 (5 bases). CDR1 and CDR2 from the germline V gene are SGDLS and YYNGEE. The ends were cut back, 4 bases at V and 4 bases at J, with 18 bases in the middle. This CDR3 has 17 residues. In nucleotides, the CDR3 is TGTGCCAGCAGCCCCGCCCCGGGGCTAGGGTATAATTCACCCCTCCACTTT. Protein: CASSPAPGLGYNSPLHF.

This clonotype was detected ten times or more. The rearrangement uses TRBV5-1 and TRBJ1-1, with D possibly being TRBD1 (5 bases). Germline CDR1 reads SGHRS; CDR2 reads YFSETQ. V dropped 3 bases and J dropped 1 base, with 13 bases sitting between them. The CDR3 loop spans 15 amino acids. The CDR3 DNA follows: TGCGCCAGCAGCTCGTCCGGGACCACGAACACTGAAGCTTTCTTT. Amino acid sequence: CASSSSGTTNTEAFF.